Shown below are 31 T cell receptor beta chains from a single sample sequenced in a study of CD8 T cells in Susac syndrome. With random hexamers, reverse transcription was performed on about 0.5 to 1 ug of RNA. TCRdb fed the immunoSEQ multiplex PCR reads into MiXCR, producing one record per CDR3 protein. The sample consists of about 73,000 distinct CDR3 sequences, 85% to 95% of them appearing once. The material sequenced was CD8+ T cells from PBMCs. Every receptor here comes from a human donor with multiple sclerosis.

The gene calls are TRBV2 and TRBJ2-7; D perhaps matches TRBD1 (6 bases). V lost 5 bases, J lost 2 bases, and 10 bases lay in between. The CDR3 is 13 residues long. The germline V gene has CDR1 SNHLY and CDR2 FYNNEI. CDR3 sequence: CASSRTVTYEQYF. The CDR3 DNA follows: TGTGCCAGCAGTCGGACAGTTACCTACGAGCAGTACTTC.

V is TRBV7-9 and J is TRBJ1-1; D call uncertain. Germline V gene lookup returns CDR1 SEHNR and CDR2 FQNEAQ (reference sequence). This CDR3 has 17 residues. Deletions cut 5 bases from V and 4 bases from J, with 23 bases between. Here the CDR3 DNA reads TGTGCCAGCAGCCCACCTAAATTAAGAGAAGACTTCACTGAAGCTTTCTTT. It yields the protein CASSPPKLREDFTEAFF.

This rearrangement joins TRBV12-3 or TRBV12-4 to TRBJ2-7, with D perhaps matching TRBD1 (5 bases). The CDR3 consists of 16 residues. Trimming left V 6 bases short and J 2 bases short, with 20 bases between. CDR3 sequence (DNA): TGTGCCAGCAGCCCTCGGGCAGGGCCGAAAACCTACGAGCAGTACTTC. Its translation is CASSPRAGPKTYEQYF.

The rearrangement links TRBV3-1 to TRBJ1-1; 10 bases map to TRBD1. Losses at the gene ends were 5 bases for V and 4 bases for J; bases not matched to a gene: 13. Germline values: CDR1 LGHDT, CDR2 YNNKEL (reference sequence). The CDR3 runs 17 residues. CDR3 region: CASSYRQGAPLGTEAFF. In DNA form, the CDR3 reads TGTGCCAGCAGCTACCGACAGGGGGCTCCGTTGGGCACTGAAGCTTTCTTT.

The sample holds one count of this clonotype. The chain combines TRBV30 with TRBJ2-1, with D possibly TRBD2 on 5 matching bases. The germline CDR1 and CDR2 sequences are GTSNPN and SVGIG (reference sequence). With 2 bases removed from V and 6 bases from J, the gap between germline ends came to 14 bases. This CDR3 is 14 amino acids long. DNA for the CDR3: TGTGCCTGGAGTCCATTTTCTGGGAGCAATGAGCAGTTCTTC. This translates into CAWSPFSGSNEQFF. The full variable domain, rest sourced from reference TRBV30 and TRBJ2-1, is SQTIHQWPATLVQPVGSPLSLECTVEGTSNPNLYWYRQAAGRGLQLLFYSVGIGQISSEVPQNLSASRPQDRQFILSSKKLLLSDSGFYLCAWSPFSGSNEQFFGPGTRLTVL.

The gene calls are TRBV7-9 and TRBJ2-5; D gene ambiguous. Germline V gene lookup returns CDR1 SEHNR and CDR2 FQNEAQ (reference sequence). V was shortened by 4 bases and J by 4 bases, with 7 bases between the two germline ends. This CDR3 has 12 residues. The CDR3 loop is CASSWPRETQYF. DNA of the CDR3: TGTGCCAGCAGCTGGCCCCGAGAGACCCAGTACTTC.

This clonotype occurred once. The rearrangement joins TRBV29-1 to TRBJ1-2; D gene ambiguous. Trimming cost V 2 bases and J 5 bases, with 24 bases left between them. Germline V CDR1 and CDR2: SQVTM, ANQGSEA. The CDR3 is 17 amino acids. CDR3 nucleotide sequence: TGCAGCGTTGAACACCCGACTGAGGATTGGCGAGGGTATGGCTACACCTTC. Translated, it gives CSVEHPTEDWRGYGYTF.

The chain is built from TRBV24-1 and TRBJ2-1; TRBD2 might be the D (6 bases). The V gene lost 7 bases and the J gene lost 4 bases, with 16 bases spanning the gap. The CDR3 runs to 15 residues. Germline V lookup: CDR1 KGHDR, CDR2 SFDVKD. Here the CDR3 reads CATSLGGERYNEQFF. In DNA, the CDR3 is TGTGCCACCAGCCTGGGGGGAGAGAGGTACAATGAGCAGTTCTTC.

This rearrangement joins TRBV7-9 to TRBJ1-4; D is unclear. Germline CDR1 and CDR2: SEHNR and FQNEAQ (reference sequence). V lost 5 bases and J 5 bases, leaving 18 bases between the germline ends. The length of the CDR3 is 16 residues. In DNA form, the CDR3 reads TGTGCCAGCAGCGATTCGGGCCGCGACAAAAATGAAAAACTGTTTTTT. It codes for CASSDSGRDKNEKLFF.

The V call is TRBV19, the J call TRBJ2-7; 9 nucleotides agree with TRBD1. Germline loops: CDR1 LNHDA, CDR2 SQIVND (reference sequence). The CDR3 runs to 14 residues. Trimming cost V 9 bases and J 2 bases; bases outside gene matches: 8. In DNA, the CDR3 is TGTGCCAGCTCACAGGGGGCCGATCCCTACGAGCAGTACTTC. Protein sequence: CASSQGADPYEQYF.

V usage is TRBV6-2 or TRBV6-3 and J usage is TRBJ1-1; tentative D call: TRBD1 (5 bases). Trimming took 5 bases from V and 7 from J, leaving 14 bases between them. This CDR3 contains 13 residues. Germline CDR1 MNHEY, CDR2 SVGEGT. DNA for the CDR3: TGTGCCAGCAGTGATACCGGGACCTATGAAGCTTTCTTT. Amino acid sequence: CASSDTGTYEAFF.

The chain carries TRBV7-9 and TRBJ2-1; D possibly matches TRBD1 or TRBD2 (5 bases each). CDR1 SEHNR and CDR2 FQNEAQ come from the germline V gene (reference sequence). The V end lost 5 bases, the J end lost 0 bases, and 20 bases lay between the germline ends. The CDR3 loop spans 18 amino acids. In nucleotides, the CDR3 is TGTGCCAGCAGCCCAAGGACTGGGACGCTGAGCTCCTACAATGAGCAGTTCTTC. Encoded protein: CASSPRTGTLSSYNEQFF.

This clonotype occurred a few times. J is TRBJ1-1 and V is TRBV12-3 or TRBV12-4; D is unclear. The V end lost 1 base, the J end lost 8 bases, and 5 bases lay between the germline ends. The CDR3 loop spans 11 amino acids. The DNA for the CDR3 is TGTGCCAGCAGTTTAGGGGCCGAAGCTTTCTTT. It translates to CASSLGAEAFF.

The J gene is TRBJ2-7, the V gene TRBV11-2; 10 bases map to TRBD2. J lost 2 bases, V lost 5 bases, and 6 bases had no gene match. Germline CDR1 SGHAT, CDR2 FQNNGV. This CDR3 spans 15 amino acids. The CDR3 DNA is TGTGCCAGCAGCCTCGGACTAGCGGATACCTACGAGCAGTACTTC. This gives the protein CASSLGLADTYEQYF.

The genes are TRBV6-2 or TRBV6-3 and TRBJ2-1; D unclear. The length of the CDR3 is 18 residues. Trimming shortened V by 2 bases and J by 6 bases, and 23 bases separated the two germline ends. The V gene's germline CDR1 is MNHEY and CDR2 SVGEGT. CDR3 nucleotide sequence: TGTGCCAGCAGTTACGCCCCTCGGCTAGAATGGCTGGGCAATGAGCAGTTCTTC. It yields the protein CASSYAPRLEWLGNEQFF.

This chain joins TRBV23-1 and TRBJ2-5, with TRBD2 matching over 10 bases. TRBV23-1 is reported as an ORF; its role is uncertain. The CDR3 runs 14 residues. V lost 4 bases, J lost 3 bases, and 2 bases stayed unmatched. CDR3 DNA sequence: TGCGCCAGCAGTCCCCTAGCGGGAGAAGAGACCCAGTACTTC. It translates to CASSPLAGEETQYF.

The chain's CDR3 is CASQDGIGETQYF. CDR3 DNA: TGTGCCAGCCAGGACGGAATTGGAGAGACCCAGTACTTC. This chain uses TRBV6-5 with TRBJ2-5; D call uncertain. Trimming took 8 bases from V and 4 from J, leaving 14 bases between them. This CDR3 region has 13 residues. Germline loops: CDR1 MNHEY, CDR2 SVGAGI.

The chain has TRBV12-3 or TRBV12-4 and TRBJ2-2; the D call may be TRBD1 or TRBD2 (5 bases each). The V end lost 6 bases, the J end lost 4 bases, and 15 bases lay between the germline ends. This CDR3 contains 15 residues. The CDR3 protein is CASSHRSGFTGELFF. The CDR3 DNA sequence: TGTGCCAGCAGCCACAGGTCGGGATTCACCGGGGAGCTGTTTTTT.

This chain joins TRBV19 and TRBJ1-5; a weak D match, TRBD1 (6 bases). Germline V CDR1 and CDR2: LNHDA, SQIVND (reference sequence). V lost 2 bases and J 0 bases, leaving 11 bases between the germline ends. The CDR3 sequence is 16 residues long. The DNA of the CDR3 is TGTGCCAGTAGTATACAGGCAGGGGATAGCAATCAGCCCCAGCATTTT. As protein: CASSIQAGDSNQPQHF.

The chain carries TRBV23-1 and TRBJ1-5; D gene ambiguous. TRBV23-1 has ORF status, its function being uncertain. The germline V and J ends were trimmed by 4 bases and 3 bases, with 16 bases remaining between them. The CDR3 is made up of 16 amino acids. This CDR3 reads CASSLLGDPVNQPQHF. Here the CDR3 DNA reads TGCGCCAGCAGTCTCCTTGGAGACCCTGTCAATCAGCCCCAGCATTTT.

J is TRBJ2-5 and V is TRBV7-9, with D hard to call. The CDR3 contains 13 residues. Trimming shortened V by 5 bases and J by 4 bases, and 11 bases separated the two germline ends. The germline V gene encodes CDR1 SEHNR and CDR2 FQNEAQ (reference sequence). The CDR3 here is CASSDGLVETQYF. CDR3 DNA: TGTGCCAGCAGCGACGGGCTTGTAGAGACCCAGTACTTC.

The genes are TRBV5-4 and TRBJ1-1, with D possibly TRBD1 on 5 matching bases. V was trimmed by 3 bases and J by 5 bases, leaving 14 bases between them. The CDR3 contains 14 residues. Germline V gene data show CDR1 as SGHNT and CDR2 as YYREEE (reference sequence). The CDR3 reads CASSSRSGTTEAFF. CDR3 coding DNA: TGTGCCAGCAGCTCCAGGTCGGGGACTACTGAAGCTTTCTTT.

This clonotype was seen only once. The chain has TRBV2 and TRBJ1-1; D remains unclear. This CDR3 comprises 12 residues. Looked up from germline, CDR1 is SNHLY and CDR2 is FYNNEI. V shed 10 bases and J shed 1 base, with 10 bases lying between them. The CDR3 is CATTGGNTEAFF. CDR3 bases: TGTGCCACTACGGGAGGGAACACTGAAGCTTTCTTT.

V usage is TRBV5-4 and J usage is TRBJ2-2, with a tentative D call TRBD2 (5 bases). The CDR3 length is 15 residues. Germline V gene data show CDR1 as SGHNT and CDR2 as YYREEE (reference sequence). Trimming took 7 bases from V and 4 from J, leaving 17 bases between them. The chain's CDR3 is CASGLNPGGTGELFF. For the CDR3, the DNA is TGTGCCAGCGGTTTGAATCCAGGAGGCACCGGGGAGCTGTTTTTT.

The chain couples TRBV4-2 to TRBJ1-2; D may be TRBD1 (6 bases). Trimming removed 1 base from V and 4 bases from J, with 13 bases in between. CDR1 is LGHNA, CDR2 YNFKEQ, per germline. The CDR3 is 15 amino acids. CDR3 sequence: CASSQGGPVGYGYTF. Written as DNA, the CDR3 is TGTGCCAGCAGCCAAGGGGGGCCGGTGGGCTATGGCTACACCTTC.

This chain uses TRBV7-9 with TRBJ2-5; 7 bases agree with TRBD2. Germline V gene data show CDR1 as SEHNR and CDR2 as FQNEAQ (reference sequence). CDR3 length equals 13 residues. V was clipped by 2 bases and J by 4 bases; unmatched bases: 1. The CDR3 DNA is TGTGCCAGCAGCTTAAGCGGGACAGAGACCCAGTACTTC. Protein: CASSLSGTETQYF.

This chain links TRBV12-3 or TRBV12-4 with TRBJ2-7; 10 bases fit TRBD2. The CDR3 has 14 residues. J lost 2 bases, V lost 5 bases, and 3 bases had no gene match. This CDR3 is CASSLLAGAYEQYF. Here the CDR3 DNA reads TGTGCCAGCAGTCTCCTAGCGGGGGCCTACGAGCAGTACTTC.

As to this clonotype: The junction departs from germline at one end; a sequencing error may be responsible. The V call is TRBV19, the J call TRBJ1-1; the match to TRBD1 covers 8 bases. Germline V lookup: CDR1 LNHDA, CDR2 SQIVND (reference sequence). CDR3 length: 15 residues. CDR3 residues: CASSIEGQVNIEAFF. The DNA for the CDR3 is TGTGCCAGTAGTATAGAGGGACAGGTGAACATTGAAGCTTTCTTT.

V usage is TRBV19 and J usage is TRBJ2-3, with 10 bases aligning to TRBD2. The CDR3 has 15 residues. V shed 7 bases, J shed 1 base, and the junction held 5 bases outside the gene matches. Germline values: CDR1 LNHDA, CDR2 SQIVND (reference sequence). In nucleotides, the CDR3 is TGTGCCAGTACCGTAGCGGGAGGCCGCACAGATACGCAGTATTTT. Translation gives CASTVAGGRTDTQYF.

The chain employs TRBV10-3 and TRBJ2-7, with D hard to call. CDR1 and CDR2 from the germline V gene are ENHRY and SYGVKD. CDR3 length: 12 amino acids. The germline V and J ends were trimmed by 10 bases and 6 bases, with 16 bases remaining between them. CDR3 residues: CATLDLRAEQYF. The DNA for the CDR3 is TGTGCCACCCTCGACCTTAGGGCCGAGCAGTACTTC.

This chain uses TRBV5-1 with TRBJ2-5, with D possibly matching TRBD1 (6 bases). V was clipped by 5 bases and J by 5 bases, with 13 bases between them. The length of the CDR3 is 13 residues. Germline V gene sequence: CDR1 SGHRS, CDR2 YFSETQ. This CDR3 reads CASRWGRGETQYF. For the CDR3, the DNA is TGCGCCAGCAGGTGGGGGCGCGGGGAGACCCAGTACTTC.